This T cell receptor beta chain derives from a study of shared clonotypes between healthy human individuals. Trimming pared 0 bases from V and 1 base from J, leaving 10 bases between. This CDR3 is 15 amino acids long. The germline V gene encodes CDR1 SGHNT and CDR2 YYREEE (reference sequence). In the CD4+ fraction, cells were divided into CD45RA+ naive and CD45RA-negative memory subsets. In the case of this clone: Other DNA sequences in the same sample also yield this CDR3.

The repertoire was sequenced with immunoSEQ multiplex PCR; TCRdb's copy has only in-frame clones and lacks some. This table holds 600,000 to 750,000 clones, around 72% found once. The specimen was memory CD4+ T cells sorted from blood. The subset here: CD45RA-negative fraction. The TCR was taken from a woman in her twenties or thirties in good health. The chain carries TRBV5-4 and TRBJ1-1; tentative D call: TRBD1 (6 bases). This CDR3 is CASSLGGRRNTEAFF. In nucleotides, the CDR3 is TGTGCCAGCAGCTTGGGGGGGCGAAGGAACACTGAAGCTTTCTTT.